The entry below describes one TCR beta chain. At one end the junction does not follow the germline gene, possibly because of a read error. Primers included in the PCR were 60 Vbeta and 13 Jbeta primers. Assay used: immunoSEQ multiplex PCR; TCRdb lists only in-frame clones, some missing. Among 110,000 to 150,000 clones, around 78% were seen once, and the ten largest hold 2.4%. The CDR3 totals 15 residues. Germline-derived CDR1 and CDR2 are SGHNT and YYREEE (reference sequence). These data belong to a study of cytomegalovirus exposure and HLA in healthy donors. Study information: Earlier findings included some 120 million unique TCR beta sequences obtained from 150 million to 200 million T cells.

Sequencing used PBMCs. The chain uses TRBV5-4 and TRBJ2-5, with 8 bases that match TRBD2. The source of this sequence is a woman under 30 in good health and CMV-seropositive. The CDR3 bases are TGCGCCAGCAGCCCAGCGGGGGAGGCGAAAGAGACCCAGTACTTC. It codes for CASSPAGEAKETQYF. Full variable domain (remainder filled in from reference TRBV5-4 and TRBJ2-5): ETGVTQSPTHLIKTRGQQVTLRCSSQSGHNTVSWYQQALGQGPQFIFQYYREEENGRGNFPPRFSGLQFPNYSSELNVNALELDDSALYLCASSPAGEAKETQYFGPGTRLLVL.